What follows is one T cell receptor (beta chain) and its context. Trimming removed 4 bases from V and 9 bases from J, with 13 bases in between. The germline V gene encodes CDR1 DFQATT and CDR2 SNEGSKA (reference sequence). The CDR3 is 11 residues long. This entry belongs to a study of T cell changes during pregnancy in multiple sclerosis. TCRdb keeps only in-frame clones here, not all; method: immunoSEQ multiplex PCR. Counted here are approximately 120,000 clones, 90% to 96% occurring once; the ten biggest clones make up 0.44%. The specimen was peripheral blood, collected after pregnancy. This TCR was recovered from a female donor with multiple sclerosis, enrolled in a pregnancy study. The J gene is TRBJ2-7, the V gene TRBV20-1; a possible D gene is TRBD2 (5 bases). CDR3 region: CSANTPAGQYF. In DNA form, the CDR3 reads TGCAGTGCTAATACCCCCGCGGGGCAGTACTTC.